This entry lists 32 T cell receptor beta chains sequenced from one sample in a study of beta chain features in type 1 diabetes. TCRB transcripts that were expressed got sequenced, as all of the isolated RNA had been reverse transcribed. Clones were read by immunoSEQ multiplex PCR, and TCRdb kept only the in-frame ones, dropping some. The table lists under 450,000 clones, over 11% of them singletons, with approximately 0.038% in the top ten. Sequenced material: naive CD4+ T cells from blood. These receptors all come from a man aged 25 to 45 in good health.

There are a few counts of this clone. The chain couples TRBV19 to TRBJ2-2, with no clear D. The CDR3 consists of 15 residues. The germline V gene encodes CDR1 LNHDA and CDR2 SQIVND (reference sequence). The ends were cut back, 2 bases at V and 6 bases at J, with 13 bases in the middle. Here the CDR3 reads CASSIKTSIPGELFF. In DNA form, the CDR3 reads TGTGCCAGTAGTATAAAAACGAGCATCCCCGGGGAGCTGTTTTTT.

This clone was counted between two and nine times. The chain has TRBV5-6 and TRBJ1-6, with D perhaps matching TRBD1 (6 bases). CDR1 SGHDT and CDR2 YYEEEE come from the germline V gene. The CDR3 has 14 amino acids. Trimming removed 2 bases from V and 7 bases from J, with 10 bases in between. In nucleotides, the CDR3 is TGTGCCAGCAGCTTTTGGACAGCAAATTCACCCCTCCACTTT. Its translation: CASSFWTANSPLHF. The full variable domain, its missing parts supplied by reference TRBV5-6 and TRBJ1-6, is DAGVTQSPTHLIKTRGQQVTLRCSPKSGHDTVSWYQQALGQGPQFIFQYYEEEERQRGNFPDRFSGHQFPNYSSELNVNALLLGDSALYLCASSFWTANSPLHFGNGTRLTVT.

Only a few counts were recorded for this clone. This chain uses TRBV7-2 with TRBJ2-3, with D perhaps matching TRBD1 or TRBD2 (5 bases each). The ends were cut back, 1 base at V and 6 bases at J, with 20 bases in the middle. The CDR3 runs to 17 residues. From germline, CDR1 is SGHTA and CDR2 FQGNSA. Written as DNA, the CDR3 is TGTGCCAGCAGCTTAGGAGCCGGTCGGGGCTTCGGGGATACGCAGTATTTT. As protein: CASSLGAGRGFGDTQYF.

In this sample, this clone turned up a few times. The rearrangement links TRBV6-5 to TRBJ2-6, with a possible D match to TRBD2 (5 bases). The CDR3 is 15 amino acids. Per germline, CDR1 MNHEY and CDR2 SVGAGI. V gave up 6 bases and J gave up 3 bases, with 12 bases separating them. The CDR3 reads CASSRGIVGANVLTF. CDR3 nucleotide sequence: TGTGCCAGCAGCCGGGGAATCGTTGGGGCCAACGTCCTGACTTTC.

This clone showed up just a few times. V and J are TRBV7-2 and TRBJ2-3; D is undetermined. Trimming left V 4 bases short and J 3 bases short, with 11 bases between. Germline V CDR1 and CDR2: SGHTA, FQGNSA. The CDR3 extends over 14 amino acids. The CDR3 DNA reads TGTGCCAGCAGCTCCCTCCGGTCAACAGATACGCAGTATTTT. This sequence encodes CASSSLRSTDTQYF.

Only a few counts were recorded for this clone. J is TRBJ2-5 and V is TRBV18; no firm D call. The CDR3 is made up of 13 amino acids. The V end lost 7 bases, the J end lost 4 bases, and 13 bases lay between the germline ends. The germline CDR1 and CDR2 sequences are KGHSH and LQKENI. CDR3 in DNA: TGTGCCAGCTGCAATAATTTGGCAGAGACCCAGTACTTC. The encoded protein is CASCNNLAETQYF.

In its sample, this clone was seen a few times. CDR3 residues: CASFAAGAEASGRSGANVLTF. The CDR3 region has the DNA TGCGCCAGCTTTGCCGCAGGGGCCGAGGCTAGCGGGAGAAGTGGGGCCAACGTCCTGACTTTC. The genes are TRBV5-1 and TRBJ2-6; 10 bases map to TRBD2. Trimming cost V 7 bases and J 3 bases; bases outside gene matches: 22. Germline loops: CDR1 SGHRS, CDR2 YFSETQ. The CDR3 is 21 amino acids.

V and J are TRBV25-1 and TRBJ2-5; maybe TRBD1 (6 bases). Trimming left V 1 base short and J 0 bases short, with 6 bases between. Germline V gene lookup returns CDR1 MGHDK and CDR2 SYGVNS. The CDR3 loop spans 14 amino acids. Here the CDR3 DNA reads TGTGCCAGCAGTGAATGGGACAACCAAGAGACCCAGTACTTC. Protein product: CASSEWDNQETQYF.

The table lists this clone with a few counts. V gene TRBV7-2 combines with J gene TRBJ2-3; D is tentatively TRBD1 or TRBD2 (6 bases each). Germline CDR1 and CDR2: SGHTA and FQGNSA. V gave up 5 bases and J gave up 7 bases, with 19 bases separating them. There are 15 residues in the CDR3. CDR3 residues: CASSRTSGARYTQYF. The CDR3 bases are TGTGCCAGCAGCAGGACCTCGGGGGCGCGATATACGCAGTATTTT.

In its sample, this clone was seen a few times. The J gene is TRBJ2-5, the V gene TRBV7-8, with D maybe TRBD2 (6 bases). The germline V gene has CDR1 SGHVS and CDR2 FQNEAQ. Trimming shortened V by 5 bases and J by 4 bases, and 11 bases separated the two germline ends. The CDR3 is 13 amino acids. The CDR3 protein is CASSLGRLETQYF. CDR3 sequence (DNA): TGTGCCAGCAGCCTAGGGAGGTTAGAGACCCAGTACTTC.

This clone was seen only a few times. The chain combines TRBV27 with TRBJ1-1, with TRBD1 identical over 8 bases. CDR1 is MNHEY, CDR2 SMNVEV, per germline (reference sequence). This CDR3 comprises 14 residues. V trimming: 3 bases; J trimming: 3 bases; junction bases outside the gene matches: 3. The CDR3 DNA is TGTGCCAGCAGTTTTGGACAGGGCCACACTGAAGCTTTCTTT. Encoded protein: CASSFGQGHTEAFF.

This clone has only a few counts. The rearrangement joins TRBV9 to TRBJ2-1; D is undetermined. Per the germline V gene, CDR1 is SGDLS and CDR2 is YYNGEE. The CDR3 extends over 17 amino acids. Trimming removed 4 bases at V and 0 bases at J, with 17 bases between. The CDR3 region is CASSFYTEPLSYNEQFF. The DNA of the CDR3 is TGTGCCAGCAGCTTCTATACCGAACCCCTCTCCTACAATGAGCAGTTCTTC.

This chain uses TRBV9 with TRBJ1-3, with a weak D call TRBD1 (5 bases). CDR1 and CDR2 (germline): SGDLS, YYNGEE. The CDR3 runs to 14 residues. The V end was cut by 3 bases, the J end by 2 bases, with 9 bases between. The CDR3 DNA reads as TGTGCCAGCAGCGACCCGGGGCCTGGAAACACCATATATTTT. It translates to CASSDPGPGNTIYF.

V gene TRBV15 combines with J gene TRBJ2-5; 8 bases map to TRBD1. V dropped 3 bases and J dropped 4; count of bases not matched to a gene: 10. The CDR3 has 16 amino acids. Germline CDR1 reads LNHNV; CDR2 reads YYDKDF (reference sequence). The CDR3 DNA reads as TGTGCCACCAGCAGTCCTTACGGACAGGGAGTAGAGACCCAGTACTTC. Residues: CATSSPYGQGVETQYF.

J is TRBJ2-7 and V is TRBV7-8, with 10 positions matching TRBD1. CDR1 is SGHVS and CDR2 is FQNEAQ in the germline V gene. Trimming removed 3 bases from V and 3 bases from J; junction bases left unmatched: 2. The CDR3 covers 14 residues. In DNA, the CDR3 is TGTGCCAGCAGCTTGGGGACAGGGGTCTACGAGCAGTACGTC. This encodes CASSLGTGVYEQYV.

This clone has just a few counts. The V gene is TRBV15, the J gene TRBJ1-2, with TRBD1 as a possible D gene (5 bases). Germline V gives CDR1 LNHNV, CDR2 YYDKDF (reference sequence). V lost 1 base to trimming and J lost 8 bases, with 23 bases between them. This CDR3 region has 17 residues. The CDR3 sequence: CATSRADLFLLGEGYTF. CDR3 DNA: TGTGCCACCAGCAGAGCCGACTTGTTCCTCCTAGGGGAGGGCTACACCTTC.

This clone was picked up a small number of times. The rearrangement uses TRBV5-1 and TRBJ2-5, with 10 bases identical to TRBD1. The CDR3 is 15 residues long. The J segment lost 5 bases and the V segment lost 3 bases, leaving 7 bases of the junction unmatched. CDR1 is SGHRS and CDR2 is YFSETQ in the germline V gene. The CDR3, as DNA: TGCGCCAGCAGCTATACGACAGGGGGCCGGGAGACCCAGTACTTC. Residues: CASSYTTGGRETQYF.

This clone was recorded a few times. The gene calls are TRBV30 and TRBJ1-2, with TRBD1 as a possible D gene (5 bases). The germline V gene encodes CDR1 GTSNPN and CDR2 SVGIG (reference sequence). The CDR3 consists of 14 residues. Between the trimmed V and J ends, which lost 1 base and 5 bases, there was a span of 14 bases. Here the CDR3 reads CAWSESIGTYGYTF. The CDR3 DNA reads TGTGCCTGGAGTGAATCCATCGGGACTTATGGCTACACCTTC.

The chain is built from TRBV20-1 and TRBJ2-7; 7 bases agree with TRBD1. There are 11 residues in the CDR3. Germline values: CDR1 DFQATT, CDR2 SNEGSKA (reference sequence). The J segment lost 6 bases and the V segment lost 6 bases, leaving 5 bases of the junction unmatched. CDR3 coding DNA: TGCAGTGCGAGACAGGGCCGCGAGCAGTACTTC. Protein product: CSARQGREQYF.

The rearrangement joins TRBV7-2 to TRBJ2-1, with D perhaps matching TRBD2 (6 bases). Trimming took off 5 bases at V and 9 bases at J, with 23 bases between the two ends. CDR3 length: 16 amino acids. Looked up from germline, CDR1 is SGHTA and CDR2 is FQGNSA. The chain's CDR3 is CASSPRTLASGGEQFF. CDR3 in DNA: TGTGCCAGCAGCCCCCGGACTCTAGCGAGTGGGGGTGAGCAGTTCTTC.

This clone was seen more than once but under ten times. The chain is built from TRBV6-5 and TRBJ2-7; 7 positions match TRBD1. The CDR3 extends over 14 amino acids. CDR1 is MNHEY, CDR2 SVGAGI, per germline. Unmatched junction bases numbered 5, after V lost 5 bases and J lost 1 base. The CDR3 region has the DNA TGTGCCAGCAGTAGAGGACAGGCGTCCTACGAGCAGTACTTC. It is translated as CASSRGQASYEQYF.

V gene TRBV9 combines with J gene TRBJ1-2; D not resolved. Trimming stripped 0 bases from V and 6 bases from J, with 18 bases between. This CDR3 comprises 16 residues. CDR1 and CDR2 (germline): SGDLS, YYNGEE. The CDR3 DNA follows: TGTGCCAGCAGCGTAGTCATATCCCCGGTCGGGGATGGCTACACCTTC. It codes for CASSVVISPVGDGYTF.

The chain links TRBV25-1 to TRBJ1-4, with D maybe TRBD1 (5 bases). The CDR3 is made up of 15 amino acids. Germline CDR1 and CDR2: MGHDK and SYGVNS. V lost 3 bases and J lost 4, with 12 bases in between. The CDR3 nucleotides read TGTGCCAGCAGTGACCCGGGACGGGTTAATGAAAAACTGTTTTTT. The encoded protein is CASSDPGRVNEKLFF.

About this clone itself: A read error is likely here: a far larger clone is one base away. The rearrangement uses TRBV25-1 and TRBJ2-3; D is unresolved. Looked up from germline, CDR1 is MGHDK and CDR2 is SYGVNS. CDR3 length: 11 residues. Trimming removed 6 bases from V and 5 bases from J, with 6 bases in between. The CDR3 bases are TGTGCCAGCAGCTTAGTAGATACGCAGTATTTT. Protein sequence: CASSLVDTQYF.

In its sample, this clone was seen a few times. This CDR3 is also generated by other DNA sequences in the sample. The chain combines TRBV18 with TRBJ2-7; no reliable D call. V lost 2 bases to trimming and J lost 0 bases, with 8 bases between them. The CDR3 runs 14 residues. The germline CDR1 and CDR2 sequences are KGHSH and LQKENI. CDR3 coding DNA: TGTGCCAGCTCACCAGACCTCAGCTCCTACGAGCAGTACGTC. As protein: CASSPDLSSYEQYV.

The chain carries TRBV30 and TRBJ1-5, with a tentative D call TRBD1 (5 bases). With 0 bases removed from V and 0 bases from J, the gap between germline ends came to 9 bases. Per germline, CDR1 GTSNPN and CDR2 SVGIG (reference sequence). This CDR3 spans 15 amino acids. CDR3 DNA sequence: TGTGCCTGGAGTGTCTTTAGGGGTAGCAATCAGCCCCAGCATTTT. Translated: CAWSVFRGSNQPQHF.

As to this clone: The junction departs from germline at one end; a sequencing error may be responsible. CDR3 amino acids: CASSLDGLAGGRVSHNEQFF. The CDR3 region has the DNA TGTGCCAGCAGCTTAGATGGGCTAGCGGGAGGGCGGGTCTCCCACAATGAGCAGTTCTTC. The rearrangement links TRBV11-2 to TRBJ2-1; 12 bases align to TRBD2. Per the germline V gene, CDR1 is SGHAT and CDR2 is FQNNGV. This CDR3 has 20 amino acids.

The rearrangement uses TRBV7-2 and TRBJ2-5; D perhaps matches TRBD1 (5 bases). Deletions cut 5 bases from V and 1 base from J, with 11 bases between. There are 14 residues in the CDR3. Germline V lookup: CDR1 SGHTA, CDR2 FQGNSA. The DNA of the CDR3 is TGTGCCAGCAGCCCTGTGGGGCGCCAAGAGACCCAGTACTTC. It encodes CASSPVGRQETQYF.

J is TRBJ2-7 and V is TRBV5-4; TRBD2 matches at 8 bases. Germline CDR1 SGHNT, CDR2 YYREEE (reference sequence). V lost 4 bases, J lost 2 bases, and 11 bases stayed unmatched. CDR3 size: 16 residues. The CDR3 here is CASSLQAGEVAYEQYV. CDR3 nucleotide sequence: TGTGCCAGCAGCCTCCAAGCGGGAGAGGTGGCCTACGAGCAGTACGTC.

On this clone: This CDR3 is also generated by other DNA sequences in the sample. The chain combines TRBV9 with TRBJ2-3; D unresolved. V gave up 0 bases and J gave up 6 bases, with 11 bases separating them. Germline V lookup: CDR1 SGDLS, CDR2 YYNGEE. This CDR3 spans 14 amino acids. For the CDR3, the DNA is TGTGCCAGCAGCGTAGCCCCGGGCGGTGATACGCAGTATTTT. Translating gives CASSVAPGGDTQYF.

This clone was counted between two and nine times. Other DNA sequences in the same sample also yield this CDR3. The rearrangement links TRBV11-3 to TRBJ2-1, with TRBD2 matching 12 bases. Germline trimming cut 5 bases from V and 5 bases from J; bases unmatched to any gene: 4. The CDR3 has 15 amino acids. CDR1 is SGHNT and CDR2 is YENEEA in the germline V gene. The CDR3 DNA follows: TGTGCCAGCAGCCGCCGGACTAGCGGGAACAATGAGCAGTTCTTC. Translated, it gives CASSRRTSGNNEQFF.

The chain joins TRBV11-3 to TRBJ2-3; tentatively, D is TRBD1 (6 bases). V shed 4 bases and J shed 4 bases, with 18 bases lying between them. The CDR3 spans 16 residues. Germline CDR1 and CDR2: SGHNT and YENEEA. Written as DNA, the CDR3 is TGTGCCAGCAGCTACGGAGAGGGGGTCCGGGCAGATACGCAGTATTTT. Encoded protein: CASSYGEGVRADTQYF.